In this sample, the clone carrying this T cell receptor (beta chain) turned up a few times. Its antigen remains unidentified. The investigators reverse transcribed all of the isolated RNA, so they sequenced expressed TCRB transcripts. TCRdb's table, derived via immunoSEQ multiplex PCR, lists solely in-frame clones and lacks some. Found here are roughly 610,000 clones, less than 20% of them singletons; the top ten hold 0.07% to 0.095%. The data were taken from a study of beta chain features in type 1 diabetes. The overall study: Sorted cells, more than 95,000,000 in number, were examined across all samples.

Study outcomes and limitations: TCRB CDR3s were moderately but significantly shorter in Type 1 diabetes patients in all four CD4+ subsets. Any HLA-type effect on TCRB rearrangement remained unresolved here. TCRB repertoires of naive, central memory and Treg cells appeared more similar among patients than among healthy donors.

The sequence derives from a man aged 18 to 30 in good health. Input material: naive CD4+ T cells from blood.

Here the CDR3 reads CASSLDAGTNTGELFF. CDR3 sequence (DNA): TGCGCCAGCAGCTTGGACGCGGGAACGAACACCGGGGAGCTGTTTTTT. The gene calls are TRBV5-1 and TRBJ2-2, with TRBD2 as a possible D gene (6 bases). Between the trimmed V and J ends, which lost 0 bases and 0 bases, there was a span of 9 bases. Germline V CDR1 and CDR2: SGHRS, YFSETQ. The CDR3 has 16 amino acids.